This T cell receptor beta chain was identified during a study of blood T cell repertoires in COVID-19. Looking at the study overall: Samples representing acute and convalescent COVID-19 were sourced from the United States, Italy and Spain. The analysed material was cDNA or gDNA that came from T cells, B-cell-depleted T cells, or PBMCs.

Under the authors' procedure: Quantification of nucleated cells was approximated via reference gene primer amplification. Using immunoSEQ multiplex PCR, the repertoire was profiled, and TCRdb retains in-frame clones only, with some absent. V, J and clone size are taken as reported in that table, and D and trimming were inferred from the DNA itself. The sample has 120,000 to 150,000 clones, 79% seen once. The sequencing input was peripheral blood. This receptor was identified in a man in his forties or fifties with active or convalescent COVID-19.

CDR3 protein: CASSHGTGYLSRQTQYF. The CDR3 region has the DNA TGTGCCAGCAGCCACGGGACAGGTTACTTATCCAGGCAGACCCAGTACTTC. The J gene is TRBJ2-5, the V gene TRBV11-3, with TRBD1 matching over 8 bases. J was trimmed by 6 bases and V by 5 bases; bases with no gene match: 17. CDR1 is SGHNT, CDR2 YENEEA, per germline. The CDR3 loop spans 17 amino acids.